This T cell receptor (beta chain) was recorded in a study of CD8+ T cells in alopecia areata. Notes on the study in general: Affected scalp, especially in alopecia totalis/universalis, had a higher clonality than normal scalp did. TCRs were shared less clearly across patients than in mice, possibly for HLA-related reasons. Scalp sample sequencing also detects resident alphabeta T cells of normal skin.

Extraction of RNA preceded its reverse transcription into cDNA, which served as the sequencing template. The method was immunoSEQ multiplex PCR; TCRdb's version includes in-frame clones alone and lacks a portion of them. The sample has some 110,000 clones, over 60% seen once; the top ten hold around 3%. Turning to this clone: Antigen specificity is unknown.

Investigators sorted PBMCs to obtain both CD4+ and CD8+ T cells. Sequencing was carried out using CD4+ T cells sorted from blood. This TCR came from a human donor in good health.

The CDR3 sequence is CASSYGQGDQPQHF. CDR3 sequence (DNA): TGCGCCAGCAGCTATGGACAGGGGGATCAGCCCCAGCATTTT. The gene calls are TRBV5-1 and TRBJ1-5; 10 bases align to TRBD1. CDR3 length: 14 residues. Unmatched junction bases numbered 2, after V lost 3 bases and J lost 5 bases. Germline values: CDR1 SGHRS, CDR2 YFSETQ.